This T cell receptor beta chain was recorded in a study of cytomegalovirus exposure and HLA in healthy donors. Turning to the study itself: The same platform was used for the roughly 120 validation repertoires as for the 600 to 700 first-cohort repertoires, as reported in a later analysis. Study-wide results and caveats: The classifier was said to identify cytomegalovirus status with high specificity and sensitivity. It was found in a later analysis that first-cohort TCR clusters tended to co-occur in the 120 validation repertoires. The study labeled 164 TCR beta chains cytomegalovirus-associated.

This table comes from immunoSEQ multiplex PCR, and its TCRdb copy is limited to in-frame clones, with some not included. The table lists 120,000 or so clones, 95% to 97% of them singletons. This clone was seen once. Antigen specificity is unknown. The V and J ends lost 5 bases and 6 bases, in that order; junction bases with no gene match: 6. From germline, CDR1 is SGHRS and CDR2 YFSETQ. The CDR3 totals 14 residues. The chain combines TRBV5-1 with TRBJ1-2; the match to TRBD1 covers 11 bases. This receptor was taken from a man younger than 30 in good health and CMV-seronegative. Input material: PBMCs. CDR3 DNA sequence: TGCGCCAGCAGACAGGGACAGGGGGTTGATGGCTACACCTTC. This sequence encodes CASRQGQGVDGYTF.